The clone carrying this T cell receptor (beta chain) was detected only once. In germline, CDR1 is LGHNA, CDR2 YSLEER. V gave up 0 bases and J gave up 6 bases, with 21 bases separating them. The CDR3 extends over 18 amino acids. These data come from a study of cytomegalovirus exposure and HLA in healthy donors. For the study at large: A previous analysis identified 100 million or so unique TCR beta sequences derived from about 180 million T cells.

The PCR ran on 60 Vbeta and 13 Jbeta primers. The data were produced by immunoSEQ multiplex PCR, yet TCRdb's version contains in-frame clones alone and is incomplete. The top ten hold around 10% of the sample, which has tens of thousands of clones, around 70% seen once. Sequences were obtained from PBMCs. V and J are TRBV4-3 and TRBJ2-1; TRBD1 might be the D (5 bases). The origin of this receptor is a woman between 35 and 50 years old in good health and CMV-seropositive. The CDR3 spells CASSQDNPAGSQGNEQFF. CDR3 nucleotide sequence: TGCGCCAGCAGCCAAGATAACCCTGCAGGGTCCCAGGGCAATGAGCAGTTCTTC.